The 18 T cell receptor beta chains given below trace back to one sample, sequenced in a study of shared clonotypes between healthy human individuals. CD45RO-negative, CCR7-selected cells formed the naive CD8 fraction, which excluded terminally differentiated effector memory CD45RA+ cells. Libraries were prepared by immunoSEQ multiplex PCR; TCRdb keeps only in-frame clonotypes and omits some of them. The sample records around 2,000,000 clones, about 95% being singletons. Sequences were obtained from naive CD8+ T cells sorted from blood. The receptors come from a man between 18 and 29 years old in good health.

The J gene is TRBJ1-6, the V gene TRBV1. TRBV1 is shown as a pseudogene. There are 12 residues in the CDR3. The CDR3 loop reads CTSSPVISPLHF. CDR3 nucleotide sequence: TGCACCAGCAGCCCGGTGATTTCACCCCTCCACTTT.

Worth noting for this clone: Other DNA sequences of this sample code for an identical CDR3. The rearrangement joins TRBV28 to TRBJ1-4; D is possibly TRBD1 (5 bases). CDR1 is MDHEN, CDR2 SYDVKM, per germline. V was cut by 3 bases and J by 4 bases, with 6 bases left in between. This CDR3 contains 13 residues. CDR3 nucleotides: TGTGCCAGCAGTTTTGGGGGTAATGAAAAACTGTTTTTT. Its protein is CASSFGGNEKLFF.

As concerns this clone: Other DNA sequences in the sample encode the same CDR3. V usage is TRBV7-9 and J usage is TRBJ2-7; 11 positions agree with TRBD1. This CDR3 spans 16 amino acids. V lost 4 bases, J lost 2 bases, and 7 bases stayed unmatched. Germline CDR1 SEHNR, CDR2 FQNEAQ (reference sequence). The CDR3: CASSSQGGQGAYEQYF. DNA of the CDR3: TGTGCCAGCAGCTCCCAGGGGGGACAGGGGGCCTACGAGCAGTACTTC.

CDR3 bases: TGTGCCAGCAGCCAAGTGTCGAACACTGAAGCTTTCTTT. Encoded protein: CASSQVSNTEAFF. The genes are TRBV14 and TRBJ1-1; D is unclear. The CDR3 loop spans 13 amino acids. CDR1 SGHDN and CDR2 FVKESK come from the germline V gene. Trimming left V 1 base short and J 1 base short, with 4 bases between.

V is TRBV27 and J is TRBJ1-2; TRBD1 matches at 10 bases. V lost 5 bases and J lost 8; bases outside the gene matches: 5. The CDR3 has 13 amino acids. Germline V lookup: CDR1 MNHEY, CDR2 SMNVEV (reference sequence). CDR3 protein: CASSPRTGGGYTF. CDR3 nucleotide sequence: TGTGCCAGCAGTCCGCGGACAGGGGGAGGCTACACCTTC.

The chain has TRBV9 and TRBJ2-5; possible D gene TRBD1, 6 bases. This CDR3 has 17 amino acids. Trimming shortened V by 4 bases and J by 5 bases, and 24 bases separated the two germline ends. Germline V gene data show CDR1 as SGDLS and CDR2 as YYNGEE. DNA for the CDR3: TGTGCCAGCAGCTCCCCCATCTGGGACCCAACAGGGGAGACCCAGTACTTC. Protein product: CASSSPIWDPTGETQYF.

The chain is built from TRBV4-1 and TRBJ1-2; D not resolved. The CDR3 has 13 amino acids. Trimming stripped 4 bases from V and 4 bases from J, with 10 bases between. Germline V gene data show CDR1 as MGHRA and CDR2 as YSYEKL. CDR3: CASSPAGSYGYTF. The CDR3 DNA is TGCGCCAGCAGCCCCGCGGGAAGCTATGGCTACACCTTC.

The CDR3 reads CASSLERTGVYYEQYF. Here the CDR3 DNA reads TGTGCCAGCAGCTTAGAACGGACAGGGGTGTACTACGAGCAGTACTTC. The chain combines TRBV11-2 with TRBJ2-7, with 9 bases matching TRBD1. The length of the CDR3 is 16 residues. V dropped 0 bases and J dropped 3; count of bases not matched to a gene: 6. Germline V gene lookup returns CDR1 SGHAT and CDR2 FQNNGV.

This clone was recorded once. The chain uses TRBV28 and TRBJ2-2; D call uncertain. CDR1 is MDHEN, CDR2 SYDVKM, per germline. The CDR3 extends over 15 amino acids. V was pared by 11 bases and J by 0 bases, with 16 bases between. CDR3 bases: TGTGCCCATCGGCAGGCTATAACGAACACCGGGGAGCTGTTTTTT. It specifies CAHRQAITNTGELFF.

This clone is a singleton in its sample. The chain uses TRBV2 and TRBJ2-2; the D gene is possibly TRBD1 (5 bases). Per the germline V gene, CDR1 is SNHLY and CDR2 is FYNNEI. Trimming cost V 6 bases and J 4 bases, with 21 bases left between them. The CDR3 spans 17 residues. CDR3 protein: CASSAMTVGWGTGELFF. The CDR3 DNA follows: TGTGCCAGCAGCGCCATGACAGTCGGCTGGGGCACCGGGGAGCTGTTTTTT.

V gene TRBV10-3 combines with J gene TRBJ2-5, with a possible D match to TRBD2 (6 bases). The V and J ends lost 10 bases and 5 bases respectively, with 23 bases between them. This CDR3 is built from 15 residues. Per the germline V gene, CDR1 is ENHRY and CDR2 is SYGVKD. CDR3 coding DNA: TGTGCCACGGACGGAGCGGGCCCGGCGGGGGAGACCCAGTACTTC. Its protein product is CATDGAGPAGETQYF.

On this clone itself: Other DNA variants within this sample encode the same CDR3. The chain carries TRBV28 and TRBJ2-7; 7 nucleotides match TRBD1. The CDR3 spans 14 residues. Germline V gene lookup returns CDR1 MDHEN and CDR2 SYDVKM. The V segment lost 4 bases and the J segment 2 bases; nucleotides outside the gene matches: 5. CDR3 DNA sequence: TGTGCCAGCAGTTGGGGCCAGGGGGCCTACGAGCAGTACTTC. The encoded protein is CASSWGQGAYEQYF. Together with reference TRBV28 and TRBJ2-7, the CDR3 gives the full variable domain: DVKVTQSSRYLVKRTGEKVFLECVQDMDHENMFWYRQDPGLGLRLIYFSYDVKMKEKGDIPEGYSVSREKKERFSLILESASTNQTSMYLCASSWGQGAYEQYFGPGTRLTVT.

This chain connects TRBV4-1 to TRBJ1-1; 7 bases are shared with TRBD1. This CDR3 contains 17 residues. Germline CDR1 MGHRA, CDR2 YSYEKL. With V trimmed by 4 bases and J by 3 bases, 14 bases remained unmatched. The CDR3 loop reads CASSPRTVRDRYTEAFF. The CDR3 region has the DNA TGCGCCAGCAGCCCACGCACGGTCCGGGACAGATACACTGAAGCTTTCTTT.

The V call is TRBV4-1, the J call TRBJ2-2, with a possible D match to TRBD1 (6 bases). Germline CDR1 MGHRA, CDR2 YSYEKL. V was clipped by 1 base and J by 5 bases, with 8 bases between them. The CDR3 sequence is 14 residues long. DNA for the CDR3: TGCGCCAGCAGCCAAGTTGACAGGACCGGGGAGCTGTTTTTT. Amino acids: CASSQVDRTGELFF.

The chain carries TRBV5-5 and TRBJ1-2; D is unclear. Germline V gives CDR1 SGHKS, CDR2 YYEKEE (reference sequence). The ends were cut back, 0 bases at V and 3 bases at J, with 6 bases in the middle. The CDR3 has 13 amino acids. CDR3 nucleotides: TGTGCCAGCAGCTTGGGGGGTGACTATGGCTACACCTTC. Translation: CASSLGGDYGYTF.

This clone has only one observation. The chain uses TRBV11-2 and TRBJ2-1; D is undetermined. Looked up from germline, CDR1 is SGHAT and CDR2 is FQNNGV. Trimming removed 2 bases at V and 0 bases at J, with 11 bases between. The CDR3 sequence is 16 residues long. This CDR3 is CASSLYSWGSYNEQFF. CDR3 nucleotides: TGTGCCAGCAGCTTATATTCTTGGGGCTCCTACAATGAGCAGTTCTTC.

V and J are TRBV5-4 and TRBJ2-3, with TRBD2 matching over 11 bases. J gave up 1 base and V 4 bases, and 5 bases lay outside the gene matches. The CDR3 spans 16 residues. Germline-derived CDR1 and CDR2 are SGHNT and YYREEE (reference sequence). The CDR3 loop is CASSILAGGGTDTQYF. CDR3 nucleotides: TGTGCCAGCAGCATCCTAGCGGGGGGCGGCACAGATACGCAGTATTTT.

To note about this clone: The same CDR3 also results from other DNA sequences found in this sample. CDR3 amino acids: CASSHLSYEQYF. DNA for the CDR3: TGTGCCAGCAGCCATCTCTCCTACGAGCAGTACTTC. This chain uses TRBV14 with TRBJ2-7, with D hard to call. Germline V gives CDR1 SGHDN, CDR2 FVKESK. CDR3 length: 12 amino acids. V shed 3 bases and J shed 0 bases, with 3 bases lying between them.